Following are 27 T cell receptor beta chains from one sample sequenced in a study of monozygotic twins with inflammatory bowel disease. From the 5' RACE reads, TCRdb lists one entry per CDR3 protein and no DNA. This sample contains a few hundred thousand distinct CDR3 sequences. What was sequenced was blood. The receptor source for this set is a human donor with ulcerative colitis or Crohn's disease, or a healthy co-twin of an affected twin (not recorded which).

This chain uses TRBV12-3 or TRBV12-4 with TRBJ1-2. This CDR3 comprises 14 residues. CDR3 residues: CASSLRGTSYGYTF.

The chain combines TRBV7-3 with TRBJ2-3; absent DNA, TCRdb's TRBD1 call cannot be checked. Germline V CDR1 and CDR2: SGHTA, FQGTGA. The CDR3 has 13 amino acids. The chain's CDR3 is CASSSQGIDTQYF.

The V call is TRBV5-1, the J call TRBJ2-3; with no DNA, the TCRdb D assignment of TRBD1 cannot be verified. CDR1 and CDR2 (germline): SGHRS, YFSETQ. This CDR3 is 15 amino acids long. The CDR3 sequence is CASSLGQGVTDTQYF.

The rearrangement uses TRBV7-2 and TRBJ1-6; TCRdb returns TRBD1, unconfirmable since there is no DNA. CDR3 length: 17 amino acids. Per the germline V gene, CDR1 is SGHTA and CDR2 is FQGNSA. CDR3 loop: CASSFVKRDRSNSPLHF.

The chain has TRBV7-8 and TRBJ1-5. CDR3 length: 15 amino acids. In germline, CDR1 is SGHVS, CDR2 FQNEAQ. The CDR3 sequence is CASSPSEAAYQPQHF.

The genes are TRBV27 and TRBJ2-3. The germline V gene encodes CDR1 MNHEY and CDR2 SMNVEV (reference sequence). The CDR3 is 14 residues long. CDR3 protein: CASSLWTVGDTQYF.

This chain joins TRBV7-2 and TRBJ1-4; TCRdb picks TRBD1, but there is no DNA to check that call. The CDR3 length is 16 residues. From germline, CDR1 is SGHTA and CDR2 FQGNSA. CDR3 in amino acids: CASSPDPWQGDGKLFF.

V usage is TRBV24-1 and J usage is TRBJ2-1; TCRdb gives TRBD2 as the D gene, but with no DNA this cannot be confirmed. Germline loops: CDR1 KGHDR, CDR2 SFDVKD. This CDR3 spans 16 amino acids. The CDR3 loop reads CATSLGGRGPYNEQFF.

This sequence joins TRBV7-9 and TRBJ2-1; lacking DNA, the TRBD2 call made by TCRdb goes unchecked. This CDR3 has 17 residues. Germline CDR1 is SEHNR and CDR2 is FQNEAQ (reference sequence). The CDR3 loop is CASSLGASSGGDNEQFF.

The V and J genes are TRBV18 and TRBJ1-5. The CDR3 has 15 residues. The V gene's germline CDR1 is KGHSH and CDR2 LQKENI. CDR3 protein: CASSPRGDSNQPQHF.

The chain recombines TRBV4-3 with TRBJ2-7; TCRdb's D call of TRBD1 is untestable without DNA. The CDR3 length is 14 residues. Germline CDR1 reads LGHNA; CDR2 reads YSLEER. The CDR3 sequence is CASSQDTGSYEQYF.

This sequence joins TRBV7-6 and TRBJ1-1. The CDR3 runs 13 residues. Germline V gives CDR1 SGHVS, CDR2 FNYEAQ. The CDR3 loop is CASSLGEVTEAFF.

V gene TRBV7-2 combines with J gene TRBJ2-3. Germline loops: CDR1 SGHTA, CDR2 FQGNSA. This CDR3 comprises 13 residues. This chain's CDR3 is CASSLARSDTQYF.

The V gene is TRBV5-1, the J gene TRBJ2-1; TCRdb selects TRBD1, and the lack of DNA leaves this call unchecked. This CDR3 has 12 residues. Germline CDR1 SGHRS, CDR2 YFSETQ. The CDR3 sequence: CASSDTGAEQFF.

The CDR3: CASSQSRAGETQYF. V is TRBV4-2 and J is TRBJ2-5; checking the TCRdb D call of TRBD1 is not possible without DNA. The CDR3 has 14 residues. Germline-derived CDR1 and CDR2 are LGHNA and YNFKEQ.

The chain recombines TRBV20-1 with TRBJ2-3; lacking DNA, the TRBD1 call made by TCRdb goes unchecked. This CDR3 has 16 residues. Germline CDR1 reads DFQATT; CDR2 reads SNEGSKA (reference sequence). The CDR3 here is CSKPLSGGGVTDTQYF.

The rearrangement links TRBV2 to TRBJ2-2. This CDR3 spans 14 amino acids. Germline V gives CDR1 SNHLY, CDR2 FYNNEI. CDR3 region: CASSGWGTAGELFF.

V and J are TRBV5-1 and TRBJ2-5; TCRdb's D call, TRBD2, is unchecked because there is no DNA. Germline CDR1 SGHRS, CDR2 YFSETQ. This CDR3 comprises 14 residues. CDR3 protein: CASSSLAGKETQYF.

The chain uses TRBV7-7 and TRBJ2-5; TCRdb designates TRBD1, a call that cannot be tested without DNA. Germline-derived CDR1 and CDR2 are SSHAT and FNYEAQ (reference sequence). This CDR3 contains 16 residues. The CDR3 loop is CASSLGPGLPGETQYF.

The V gene is TRBV20-1, the J gene TRBJ1-6. CDR3 length: 12 amino acids. The germline gives CDR1 DFQATT, CDR2 SNEGSKA (reference sequence). The CDR3 loop is CSARVLNSPLHF.

CDR3 in amino acids: CASSYQGAGNSPLHF. J is TRBJ1-6 and V is TRBV6-2 or TRBV6-3; TCRdb indicates TRBD1, and absent DNA this call remains unverified. CDR3 length: 15 residues. CDR1 and CDR2 (germline): MNHEY, SVGEGT.

The J gene is TRBJ1-5, the V gene TRBV7-2; absent DNA, TCRdb's TRBD1 call cannot be checked. This CDR3 has 16 amino acids. Germline V CDR1 and CDR2: SGHTA, FQGNSA. The CDR3 protein is CASSLSGGISNQPQHF. The full variable domain, rest sourced from reference TRBV7-2 and TRBJ1-5, is GAGVSQSPSNKVTEKGKDVELRCDPISGHTALYWYRQSLGQGLEFLIYFQGNSAPDKSGLPSDRFSAERTGGSVSTLTIQRTQQEDSAVYLCASSLSGGISNQPQHFGDGTRLSIL.

This chain uses TRBV6-5 with TRBJ1-4; TCRdb proposes TRBD1, but this gene call is untestable without DNA. Germline CDR1 and CDR2: MNHEY and SVGAGI. CDR3 length: 16 residues. The chain's CDR3 is CASSYTYRGTNEKLFF.

The genes are TRBV11-2 and TRBJ1-1. The CDR3 has 13 residues. CDR1 and CDR2 (germline): SGHAT, FQNNGV. The CDR3 loop is CASSPSPTIEAFF. The full variable domain, completed using reference TRBV11-2 and TRBJ1-1, is EAGVAQSPRYKIIEKRQSVAFWCNPISGHATLYWYQQILGQGPKLLIQFQNNGVVDDSQLPKDRFSAERLKGVDSTLKIQPAKLEDSAVYLCASSPSPTIEAFFGQGTRLTVV.

The chain is built from TRBV5-5 and TRBJ2-2. Germline CDR1 reads SGHKS; CDR2 reads YYEKEE (reference sequence). The CDR3 spans 16 residues. The CDR3: CASSLYGDLNTGELFF.

The rearrangement uses TRBV11-2 and TRBJ2-7; TCRdb reports TRBD1, a call that lacks DNA to check it against. Germline V CDR1 and CDR2: SGHAT, FQNNGV. This CDR3 has 21 amino acids. The CDR3 reads CASSLVGRQGAQRGPSYEQYF. Filled out from reference TRBV11-2 and TRBJ2-7, the complete variable domain reads EAGVAQSPRYKIIEKRQSVAFWCNPISGHATLYWYQQILGQGPKLLIQFQNNGVVDDSQLPKDRFSAERLKGVDSTLKIQPAKLEDSAVYLCASSLVGRQGAQRGPSYEQYFGPGTRLTVT.

The CDR3 loop is CSARLPGGYNSPLHF. The chain has TRBV20-1 and TRBJ1-6; no DNA is available, so the TRBD1 call from TCRdb remains unchecked. The CDR3 has 15 residues. The germline V gene encodes CDR1 DFQATT and CDR2 SNEGSKA (reference sequence).